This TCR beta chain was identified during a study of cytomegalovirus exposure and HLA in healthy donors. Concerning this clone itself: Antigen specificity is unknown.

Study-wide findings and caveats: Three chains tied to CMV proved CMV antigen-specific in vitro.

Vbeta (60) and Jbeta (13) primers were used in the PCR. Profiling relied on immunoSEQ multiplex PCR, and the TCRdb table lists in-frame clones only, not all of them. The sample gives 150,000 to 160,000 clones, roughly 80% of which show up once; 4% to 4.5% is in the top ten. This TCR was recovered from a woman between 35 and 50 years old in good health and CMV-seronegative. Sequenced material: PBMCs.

This CDR3 reads CASSLGPTLSSYEQYF. CDR3 sequence (DNA): TGTGCCAGCAGCTTGGGTCCGACTTTGAGCTCCTACGAGCAGTACTTC. The chain combines TRBV5-4 with TRBJ2-7; D remains unclear. V lost 0 bases to trimming and J lost 0 bases, with 13 bases between them. The CDR3 consists of 16 residues. Germline V gives CDR1 SGHNT, CDR2 YYREEE (reference sequence).